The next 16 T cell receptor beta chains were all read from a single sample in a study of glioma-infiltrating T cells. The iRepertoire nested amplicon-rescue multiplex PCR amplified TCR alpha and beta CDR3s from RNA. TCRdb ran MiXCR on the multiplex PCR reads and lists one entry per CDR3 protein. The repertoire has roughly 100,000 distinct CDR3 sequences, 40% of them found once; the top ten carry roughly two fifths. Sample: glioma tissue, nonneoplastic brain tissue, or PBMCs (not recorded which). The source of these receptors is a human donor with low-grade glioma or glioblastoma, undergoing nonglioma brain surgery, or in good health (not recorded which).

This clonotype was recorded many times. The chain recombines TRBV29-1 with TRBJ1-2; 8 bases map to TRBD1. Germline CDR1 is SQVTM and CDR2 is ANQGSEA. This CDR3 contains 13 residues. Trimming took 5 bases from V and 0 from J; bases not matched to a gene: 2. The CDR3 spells CSVSGGPNYGYTF. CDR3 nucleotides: TGCAGCGTTTCAGGGGGCCCTAACTATGGCTACACCTTC.

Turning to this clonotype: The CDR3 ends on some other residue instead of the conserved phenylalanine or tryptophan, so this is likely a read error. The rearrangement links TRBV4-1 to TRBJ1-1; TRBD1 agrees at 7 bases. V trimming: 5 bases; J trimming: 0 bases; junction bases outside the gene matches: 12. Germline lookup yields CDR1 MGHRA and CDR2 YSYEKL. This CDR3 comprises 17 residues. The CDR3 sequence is CASSLEGSGGVNTEAFS. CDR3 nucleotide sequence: TGCGCCAGCAGCTTAGAAGGATCAGGGGGGGTGAACACTGAAGCTTTCTCT.

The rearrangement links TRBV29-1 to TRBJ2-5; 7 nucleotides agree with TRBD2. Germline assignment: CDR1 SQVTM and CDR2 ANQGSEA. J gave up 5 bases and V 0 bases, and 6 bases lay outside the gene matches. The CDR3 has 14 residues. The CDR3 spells CSVEELGGWETQYF. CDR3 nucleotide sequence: TGCAGCGTTGAAGAGCTGGGGGGGTGGGAGACCCAGTACTTC. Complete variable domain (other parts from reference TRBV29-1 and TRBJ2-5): SAVISQKPSRDICQRGTSLTIQCQVDSQVTMMFWYRQQPGQSLTLIATANQGSEATYESGFVIDKFPISRPNLTFSTLTVSNMSPEDSSIYLCSVEELGGWETQYFGPGTRLLVL.

The CDR3: CASGEGVSYYEQYF. DNA for the CDR3: TGTGCCAGCGGGGAGGGGGTCTCCTACTACGAGCAGTACTTC. This rearrangement joins TRBV27 to TRBJ2-1; D might be TRBD2 (7 bases). Judging by the DNA end, TRBJ2-7 fits better; the J call may be wrong. The CDR3 sequence is 14 residues long. CDR1 and CDR2 (germline): MNHEY, SMNVEV (reference sequence).

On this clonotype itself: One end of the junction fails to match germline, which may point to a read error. The DNA for the CDR3 is TGTAGTGCTAGAGCTCTTAAGGGAATGAACACTGAAGCTTTCTTT. This codes for CSARALKGMNTEAFF. This chain joins TRBV20-1 and TRBJ1-1; D is unresolved. CDR1 and CDR2 from the germline V gene are DFQATT and SNEGSKA (reference sequence). The CDR3 length is 15 residues.

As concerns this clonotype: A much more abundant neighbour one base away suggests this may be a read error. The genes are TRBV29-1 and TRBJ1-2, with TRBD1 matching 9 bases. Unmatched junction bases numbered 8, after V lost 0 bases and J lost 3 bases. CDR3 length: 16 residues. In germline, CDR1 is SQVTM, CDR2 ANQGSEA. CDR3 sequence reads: CSVEDLTGGFDYGYTF. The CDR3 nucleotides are TGCAGCGTTGAAGATCTGACAGGGGGTTTCGACTATGGCTACACCTTC.

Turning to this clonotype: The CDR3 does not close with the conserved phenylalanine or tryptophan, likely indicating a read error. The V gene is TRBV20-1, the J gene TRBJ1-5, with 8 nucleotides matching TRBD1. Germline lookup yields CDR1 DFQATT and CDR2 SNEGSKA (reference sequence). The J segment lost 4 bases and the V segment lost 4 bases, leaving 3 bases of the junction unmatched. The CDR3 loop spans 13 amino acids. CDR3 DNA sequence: TGCAGTGCTAAGGACAGGGAGAATCAGCCCCAGCATCTT. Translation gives CSAKDRENQPQHL.

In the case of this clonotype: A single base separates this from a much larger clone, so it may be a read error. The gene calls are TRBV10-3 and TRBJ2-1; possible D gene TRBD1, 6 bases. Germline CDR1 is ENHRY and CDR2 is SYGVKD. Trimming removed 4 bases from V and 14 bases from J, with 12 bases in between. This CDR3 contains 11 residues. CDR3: CAISVRTEKFF. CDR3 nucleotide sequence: TGTGCCATCAGTGTTAGGACAGAGAAGTTCTTC.

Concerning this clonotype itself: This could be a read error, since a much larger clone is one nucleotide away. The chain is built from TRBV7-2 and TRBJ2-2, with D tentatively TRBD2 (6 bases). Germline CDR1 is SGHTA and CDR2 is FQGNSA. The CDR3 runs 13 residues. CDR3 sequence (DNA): TGTGTCAGCAGCTTAGCGGTCACCGGGGAGCTGTTTTTT. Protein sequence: CVSSLAVTGELFF.

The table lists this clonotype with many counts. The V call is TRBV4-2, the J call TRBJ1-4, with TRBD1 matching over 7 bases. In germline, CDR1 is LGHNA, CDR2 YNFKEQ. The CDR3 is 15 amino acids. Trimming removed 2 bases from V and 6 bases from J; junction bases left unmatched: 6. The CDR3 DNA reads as TGTGCCAGCAGCCAAAAGACAGGGACTGATGAAAAACTGTTTTTT. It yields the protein CASSQKTGTDEKLFF.

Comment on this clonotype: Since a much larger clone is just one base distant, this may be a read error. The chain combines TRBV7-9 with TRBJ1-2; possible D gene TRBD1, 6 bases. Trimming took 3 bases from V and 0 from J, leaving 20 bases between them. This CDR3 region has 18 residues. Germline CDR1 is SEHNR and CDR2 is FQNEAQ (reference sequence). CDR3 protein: CASSFSPGQLTANYGYTF. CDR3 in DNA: TGTGCCAGCAGCTTCTCCCCCGGACAGCTGACAGCTAACTATGGCTACACCTTC.

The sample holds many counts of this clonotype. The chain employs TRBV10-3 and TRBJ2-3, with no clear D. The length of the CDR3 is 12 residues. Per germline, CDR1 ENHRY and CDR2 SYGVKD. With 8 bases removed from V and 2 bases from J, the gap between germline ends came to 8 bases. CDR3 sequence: CAIAVFTDTQYF. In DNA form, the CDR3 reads TGTGCCATCGCAGTGTTCACAGATACGCAGTATTTT.

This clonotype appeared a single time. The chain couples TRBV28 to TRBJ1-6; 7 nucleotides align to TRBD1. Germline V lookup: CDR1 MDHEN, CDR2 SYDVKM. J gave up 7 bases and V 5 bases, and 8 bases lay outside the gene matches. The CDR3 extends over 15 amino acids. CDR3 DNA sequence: TGTGCCAGCAGTAAGACAGGGTCCGGGAATTCACCCCTCCACTTT. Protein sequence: CASSKTGSGNSPLHF.

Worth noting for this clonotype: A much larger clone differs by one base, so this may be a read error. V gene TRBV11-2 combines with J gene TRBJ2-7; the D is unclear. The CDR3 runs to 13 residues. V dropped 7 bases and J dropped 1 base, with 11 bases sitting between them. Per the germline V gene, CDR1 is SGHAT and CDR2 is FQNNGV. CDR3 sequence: CASTPSGSYEQYF. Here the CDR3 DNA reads TGTGCCAGCACCCCGTCCGGGTCCTACGAGCAGTACTTC. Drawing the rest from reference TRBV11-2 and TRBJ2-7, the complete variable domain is EAGVAQSPRYKIIEKRQSVAFWCNPISGHATLYWYQQILGQGPKLLIQFQNNGVVDDSQLPKDRFSAERLKGVDSTLKIQPAKLEDSAVYLCASTPSGSYEQYFGPGTRLTVT.

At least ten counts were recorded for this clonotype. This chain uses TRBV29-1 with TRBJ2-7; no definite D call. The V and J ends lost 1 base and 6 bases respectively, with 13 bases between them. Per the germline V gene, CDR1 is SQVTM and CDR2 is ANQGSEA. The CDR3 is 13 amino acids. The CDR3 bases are TGCAGCGTTGAAGCGTCGCAAAACCTCGAGCAGTACTTC. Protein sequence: CSVEASQNLEQYF.

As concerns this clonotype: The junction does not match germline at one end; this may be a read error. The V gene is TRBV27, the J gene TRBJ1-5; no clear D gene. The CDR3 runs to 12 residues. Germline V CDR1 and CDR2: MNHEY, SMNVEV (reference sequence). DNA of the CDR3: TGTGCCGGCAGTTCCCCCAATCAGCCCCAGCGTTTT. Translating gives CAGSSPNQPQRF.